Sequencing of this T cell receptor (beta chain) was carried out in a study of cytomegalovirus exposure and HLA in healthy donors. Overall study: Samples from HLA-typed donors yielded 85 million to 95 million unique TCRs in an early data release.

This clone was detected only once. The PCR employed 60 Vbeta primers together with 13 Jbeta primers. Assay used: immunoSEQ multiplex PCR; TCRdb lists only in-frame clones, some missing. The sample yields a few hundred thousand clones, about 81% seen once. This CDR3 comprises 14 residues. Trimming cost V 4 bases and J 4 bases; bases outside gene matches: 7. Germline V CDR1 and CDR2: SQVTM, ANQGSEA. Sequencing used PBMCs. The TCR was taken from a woman aged 60 to 75 in good health and CMV-seropositive. The chain has TRBV29-1 and TRBJ2-7; TRBD1 aligns across 10 bases. CDR3: CSVAGTGVDYEQYF. Written as DNA, the CDR3 is TGCAGCGTTGCCGGGACAGGGGTGGATTACGAGCAGTACTTC.